Below are 12 T cell receptor beta chains sequenced from a single sample in a study of blood T cell repertoires in COVID-19. TCRdb's table, derived via immunoSEQ multiplex PCR, lists solely in-frame clones and lacks some. The data hold 90,000 to 150,000 clones, with 75% to 90% observed a single time. Sequencing was carried out using peripheral blood. All receptors come from a man aged 65 to 79 with active or convalescent COVID-19.

A remark on this clone: This specimen includes other DNA sequences encoding the same CDR3. The chain uses TRBV5-1 and TRBJ2-1; 7 nucleotides line up with TRBD1. With V trimmed by 0 bases and J by 4 bases, 4 bases remained unmatched. Germline V gene sequence: CDR1 SGHRS, CDR2 YFSETQ. The CDR3 is 15 residues long. In DNA form, the CDR3 reads TGCGCCAGCAGCTTGGATGGGACAGCATACAATGAGCAGTTCTTC. Translation gives CASSLDGTAYNEQFF.

V and J are TRBV10-3 and TRBJ2-1, with 9 bases identical to TRBD2. The CDR3 runs to 15 residues. Germline V CDR1 and CDR2: ENHRY, SYGVKD. The V gene end was trimmed by 6 bases and the J gene end by 4 bases; junction bases not matched to a gene: 7. Here the CDR3 reads CAISQGLAGYNEQFF. DNA for the CDR3: TGTGCCATCAGCCAGGGTCTAGCGGGGTACAATGAGCAGTTCTTC.

This clone has more than one count but fewer than ten. This chain links TRBV7-9 with TRBJ2-3; 8 bases map to TRBD1. Germline CDR1 SEHNR, CDR2 FQNEAQ (reference sequence). The CDR3 totals 14 residues. V was clipped by 11 bases and J by 3 bases; unmatched bases: 10. CDR3 bases: TGTGCCGTTCCTCCAGGGGGCGCGACAGATACGCAGTATTTT. This sequence encodes CAVPPGGATDTQYF.

The rearrangement joins TRBV7-8 to TRBJ2-3; no firm D call. The V gene lost 5 bases and the J gene lost 0 bases, with 3 bases spanning the gap. In germline, CDR1 is SGHVS, CDR2 FQNEAQ. The CDR3 runs 12 residues. As DNA, the CDR3 is TGTGCCAGCAGCCCGAGCACAGATACGCAGTATTTT. Its protein is CASSPSTDTQYF.

The chain combines TRBV9 with TRBJ2-7, with D possibly matching TRBD1 (6 bases). CDR1 is SGDLS, CDR2 YYNGEE, per germline. V lost 4 bases and J lost 4, with 18 bases in between. The CDR3 contains 15 residues. CDR3 protein: CASSPRTAEYYEQYF. CDR3 bases: TGTGCCAGCAGCCCCCGGACAGCTGAGTATTACGAGCAGTACTTC.

This sequence joins TRBV28 and TRBJ1-5, with D possibly TRBD1 on 6 matching bases. Trimming left V 4 bases short and J 4 bases short, with 20 bases between. The CDR3 is 17 residues long. CDR1 is MDHEN, CDR2 SYDVKM, per germline. The CDR3 is CASSSPRGGEINQPQHF. CDR3 nucleotides: TGTGCCAGCAGTTCGCCTAGAGGGGGGGAAATAAATCAGCCCCAGCATTTT.

This clone has just one count. The chain links TRBV5-1 to TRBJ1-1; weak D call: TRBD1 (6 bases). Germline CDR1 is SGHRS and CDR2 is YFSETQ. The CDR3 totals 20 residues. The V end lost 4 bases, the J end lost 3 bases, and 31 bases lay between the germline ends. This chain's CDR3 is CASSVVSHGTLGGMDTEAFF. CDR3 bases: TGCGCCAGCAGCGTAGTTAGCCATGGGACACTCGGGGGGATGGACACTGAAGCTTTCTTT.

The rearrangement uses TRBV18 and TRBJ1-5; TRBD1 matches at 8 bases. Losses at the gene ends were 5 bases for V and 2 bases for J; bases not matched to a gene: 2. Germline CDR1 reads KGHSH; CDR2 reads LQKENI. The CDR3 length is 14 residues. In DNA, the CDR3 is TGTGCCAGCTCAGCGGGACAGGGCAATCAGCCCCAGCATTTT. This codes for CASSAGQGNQPQHF. The complete variable domain, with remaining parts taken from reference TRBV18 and TRBJ1-5, reads NAGVMQNPRHLVRRRGQEARLRCSPMKGHSHVYWYRQLPEEGLKFMVYLQKENIIDESGMPKERFSAEFPKEGPSILRIQQVVRGDSAAYFCASSAGQGNQPQHFGDGTRLSIL.

The rearrangement uses TRBV5-1 and TRBJ2-7, with 9 bases aligning to TRBD2. The germline gives CDR1 SGHRS, CDR2 YFSETQ. The V and J ends lost 4 bases and 1 base, in that order; junction bases with no gene match: 6. The length of the CDR3 is 15 residues. CDR3 sequence (DNA): TGCGCCAGCAGCCTGCGGGGGGGCGCATCCTACGAGCAGTACTTC. This gives the protein CASSLRGGASYEQYF.

This clone occurred a few times. V and J are TRBV18 and TRBJ2-7; D perhaps matches TRBD2 (5 bases). Per germline, CDR1 KGHSH and CDR2 LQKENI. V lost 3 bases and J 3 bases, leaving 15 bases between the germline ends. The CDR3 is 15 residues long. Here the CDR3 reads CASSPGRRSNYEQYF. The CDR3 DNA reads as TGTGCCAGCTCACCCGGACGGAGGAGTAACTACGAGCAGTACTTC. The full variable domain, with the rest looked up from reference TRBV18 and TRBJ2-7, is NAGVMQNPRHLVRRRGQEARLRCSPMKGHSHVYWYRQLPEEGLKFMVYLQKENIIDESGMPKERFSAEFPKEGPSILRIQQVVRGDSAAYFCASSPGRRSNYEQYFGPGTRLTVT.

This chain links TRBV3-1 (or the pseudogene TRBV3-2) with TRBJ1-2, with 9 bases aligning to TRBD1. The V segment lost 0 bases and the J segment 5 bases; nucleotides outside the gene matches: 7. Germline assignment: CDR1 LGHDT and CDR2 YNNKEL (reference sequence). This CDR3 has 16 residues. The CDR3 sequence is CASSQDSMTGGYGYTF. The CDR3, as DNA: TGTGCCAGCAGCCAAGATTCAATGACAGGGGGTTATGGCTACACCTTC.

This rearrangement joins TRBV3-1 (or the pseudogene TRBV3-2) to TRBJ2-3; D gene uncertain. The CDR3 is 12 amino acids. The germline V gene encodes CDR1 LGHDT and CDR2 YNNKEL (reference sequence). V lost 1 base and J 6 bases, leaving 5 bases between the germline ends. CDR3 coding DNA: TGTGCCAGCAGCCAAGTTCGGGATACGCAGTATTTT. Translating gives CASSQVRDTQYF.